This entry lists 8 T cell receptor beta chains sequenced from one sample in a study of CD4 T cells in relation to SARS-CoV-2 and coronaviruses. These receptors are not linked to any known antigen. The method was immunoSEQ multiplex PCR; TCRdb's version includes in-frame clones alone and lacks a portion of them. The sample records around 45,000 clones, approximately 80% being singletons. Material for sequencing was naive CD4+ T cells from PBMCs, cultured in vitro. Described subset: naive CD4+ T cells isolated by negative enrichment. These receptors originate from an adult with COVID-19.

The chain joins TRBV5-1 to TRBJ2-5; the D is unclear. Trimming left V 0 bases short and J 7 bases short, with 7 bases between. The CDR3 contains 12 residues. Per germline, CDR1 SGHRS and CDR2 YFSETQ. The CDR3 coding sequence is TGCGCCAGCAGCTTGGGTACCGGGACCCAGTACTTC. Translation: CASSLGTGTQYF.

The genes are TRBV6-5 and TRBJ1-1; D might be TRBD1 (5 bases). The CDR3 length is 12 residues. Per the germline V gene, CDR1 is MNHEY and CDR2 is SVGAGI. V lost 6 bases, J lost 4 bases, and 9 bases lay in between. As DNA, the CDR3 is TGTGCCAGCAGCACAGGCGGCACTGAAGCTTTCTTT. Protein product: CASSTGGTEAFF.

The J gene is TRBJ2-1, the V gene TRBV18, with D possibly matching TRBD2 (6 bases). The germline V gene encodes CDR1 KGHSH and CDR2 LQKENI. Trimming shortened V by 2 bases and J by 5 bases, and 10 bases separated the two germline ends. This CDR3 contains 14 residues. This CDR3 is CASSPTPGDNEQFF. CDR3 in DNA: TGTGCCAGCTCACCAACCCCGGGGGACAATGAGCAGTTCTTC.

CDR3 sequence reads: CASSLMEGRGGNTIYF. In DNA form, the CDR3 reads TGTGCCAGCAGTTTAATGGAAGGCAGGGGTGGAAACACCATATATTTT. The V gene is TRBV28, the J gene TRBJ1-3; tentative D call: TRBD1 (6 bases). Germline CDR1 is MDHEN and CDR2 is SYDVKM. Trimming removed 2 bases from V and 3 bases from J, with 14 bases in between. This CDR3 contains 16 residues.

The chain recombines TRBV5-1 with TRBJ2-1; D tentatively reads TRBD1 or TRBD2 (5 bases each). V shed 0 bases and J shed 7 bases, with 11 bases lying between them. Germline lookup yields CDR1 SGHRS and CDR2 YFSETQ. This CDR3 spans 14 amino acids. The CDR3 is CASSLVRGENEQFF. CDR3 DNA sequence: TGCGCCAGCAGCTTGGTAAGAGGGGAGAATGAGCAGTTCTTC.

The chain employs TRBV11-2 and TRBJ2-3; 7 bases agree with TRBD2. The CDR3 covers 14 residues. Germline trimming cut 7 bases from V and 1 base from J; bases unmatched to any gene: 5. CDR1 is SGHAT, CDR2 FQNNGV, per germline. The CDR3 nucleotides read TGTGCCAGCAAAGTGGCGGGGGGCACAGATACGCAGTATTTT. Translation: CASKVAGGTDTQYF.

CDR3 region: CASSLSGLSTYEQYF. CDR3 sequence (DNA): TGTGCCAGCAGTTTAAGTGGACTGAGCACCTACGAGCAGTACTTC. V gene TRBV6-1 combines with J gene TRBJ2-7; maybe TRBD2 (5 bases). Germline loops: CDR1 MNHNS, CDR2 SASEGT. V shed 5 bases and J shed 2 bases, with 16 bases lying between them. This CDR3 contains 15 residues.

The gene calls are TRBV2 and TRBJ2-1; D ambiguous. Germline V gene sequence: CDR1 SNHLY, CDR2 FYNNEI. V was trimmed by 7 bases and J by 8 bases, leaving 18 bases between them. There are 14 residues in the CDR3. In DNA, the CDR3 is TGTGCCAGCAAACCCTTGGCAGGTGGGCATGAGCAGTTCTTC. Residues: CASKPLAGGHEQFF.